Detailed here is one T cell receptor (beta chain). What it binds is not known. This CDR3 has 13 amino acids. Germline V gene data show CDR1 as LGHNA and CDR2 as YSLEER. V dropped 3 bases and J dropped 5 bases, with 9 bases sitting between them. Reverse transcribing all isolated RNA meant expressed TCRB transcripts were sequenced. This table comes from immunoSEQ multiplex PCR, and its TCRdb copy is limited to in-frame clones, with some not included. The data hold around 120,000 clones, with 15% to 20% observed a single time. These data are taken from a study of beta chain features in type 1 diabetes. At the level of the study: All of the samples together had around 110,000,000 sorted cells examined.

Study results and limitations: For patients and controls alike, PCR might favor shorter templates to the same degree. In comparison with healthy donors, patients had naive, central memory and Treg TCRB repertoires that appeared more similar. Moderate yet significant TCRB CDR3 shortening was seen in Type 1 diabetes patients in all four CD4+ subsets.

Donors underwent one heparinised blood draw, 95 to 150 mL on average. Sample: central memory CD4+ T cells from blood. This TCR was sampled from a young man with type 1 diabetes. J is TRBJ2-3 and V is TRBV4-3; TRBD1 is a possible D gene (5 bases). CDR3 nucleotides: TGCGCCAGCAGCCAGGCTACAGGAGATACGCAGTATTTT. This translates into CASSQATGDTQYF.